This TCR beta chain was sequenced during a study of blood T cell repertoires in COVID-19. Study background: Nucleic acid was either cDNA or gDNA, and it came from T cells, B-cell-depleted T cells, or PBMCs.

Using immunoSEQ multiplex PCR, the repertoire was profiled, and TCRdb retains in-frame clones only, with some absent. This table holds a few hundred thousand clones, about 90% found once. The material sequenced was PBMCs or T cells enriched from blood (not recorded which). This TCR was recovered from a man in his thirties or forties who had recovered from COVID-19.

Here the CDR3 reads CASSHAQGSNYEQYF. The CDR3 DNA is TGCGCCAGCAGCCACGCACAGGGGTCTAACTACGAGCAGTACTTC. The genes are TRBV5-1 and TRBJ2-7; TRBD1 matches 7 bases. The ends lost 4 bases at V and 3 bases at J; junction bases unmatched: 10. Per the germline V gene, CDR1 is SGHRS and CDR2 is YFSETQ. This CDR3 is built from 15 residues.